This TCR beta chain was retrieved from a study of shared clonotypes between healthy human individuals (dated by TCRdb to 2018 to 2021). In the study overall: A few men and a couple of women, aged 18 to 49 years, made up the cohort. Per donor, three plates each were used for CD4 naive and CD4 memory, two for CD8 naive, and one for CD8 memory. The study deeply sequenced blood TCR repertoires of five healthy adults to estimate repertoire size and the extent of clonotype sharing between individuals. Different laboratories and diverse techniques were used to prepare libraries and sequence TCR repertoires, to increase sequencing depth and limit assay-specific biases. Each donor's leukapheresis produced roughly between about 0.9 and 9.5 billion PBMCs.

Donors were healthy HIV-negative adults with no recently reported acute infections or vaccinations. All donors were Caucasian adults living in Nashville, Tennessee, USA. CD4+ T cells were enriched through magnetic negative selection, after which naive cells were positively selected on CD45RA and the remaining negative fraction served as the memory subset. After blood collection by leukapheresis, PBMCs were isolated using Ficoll-Histopaque density gradient centrifugation and then cryopreserved in the vapor phase of liquid nitrogen. Analytical flow cytometry was used to check the purity and quantity of every magnetically sorted T cell population. Genomic DNA was isolated from every sorted fraction and measured by UV absorbance on a Nanodrop 2000c. What the authors observed across the whole study: Rarefaction of sorted-subset datasets indicated incomplete sequencing despite the large sequencing depth. Naive subsets generally had larger estimated clonotype richness than memory subsets did. Because the study included only a small number of donors, the genetic and exposure-history diversity represented was limited. Clonotypes shared by all four sorted-subset donors showed higher generation probabilities than non-shared clonotypes. When a few donors were compared, the shared fraction of clonotypes was around 4.6% for naive CD4, around 4% for naive CD8, 2.3% for memory CD4, and around 0.37% for memory CD8. Based on pairwise subsampling, the degree of clonotype sharing among donors was expected to be affected by sequencing depth. Sampling was restricted to blood, and TCR repertoires in tissue are likely to differ from TCR repertoires in blood.

Using the deep immunoSEQ assay, TCR CDR3 regions were amplified from genomic DNA by multiplex PCR. For each cell subset, the extracted genomic DNA was distributed evenly across all wells of several immunoSEQ 96-well plates, and each plate served as one replicate. Each replicate PCR for sorted subsets received about 200 ng genomic DNA, equal to some 32,000 T cell genomes. The purified libraries were quantified using a Qubit 3.0 fluorometer, sized with a Bioanalyzer 2100, and then quantified again using the KAPA Library Quantification kit. Each immunoSEQ 96-well plate was sequenced on its own single-read 150-cycle Illumina NextSeq 550 flow cell. The paper's processing steps were these. Because the immunoSEQ output included only junctional sequences and no quality scores, the filtering could not be the same as the filtering used for full-length reads. To assign V/J genes and CDR3, sequences were annotated using PyIR, a Python wrapper for IgBLAST v1.9, with IMGT germline references. Reads with weak V/J assignments (E-value above 1e-6), missing CDR3, stop codons, out-of-frame junctions, or ambiguous translated residues were removed. V3J clonotypes were defined as sequences sharing the same inferred V gene, J gene, and CDR3 amino acid sequence. Percentage overlap between repertoires was calculated by dividing the number of shared unique clonotypes by the size of the smaller repertoire. RTK rarefaction, the Chao1 estimator, and Recon v2.1 estimates of unobserved clonotypes were used to assess repertoire richness. Generation probabilities for all TCRbeta clonotypes obtained by the gDNA method from a handful of donors were computed using OLGA. The table comes from immuneACCESS by way of TCRdb, which keeps in-frame sequences with V and J called. Part of the clones is missing from these tables; in studies checked, under half for an unresolved V gene and the rest for unknown reasons. V, J and clone size are those of that table, while D and trimming were read from the DNA. The sample records just over 2,000,000 clones, about 95% of which are singletons. The leading ten clones occupy more than 0.1% of the sample.

The junction carries 8 bases between V and J, which are trimmed by 1 base and 6 bases respectively. Taken from the germline V gene (reference sequence), the CDR1 and CDR2 loops are SGHNT and YYREEE. From the cysteine up to the phenylalanine, the CDR3 has a length of 14 residues. The sequence is cut down to CDR3 DNA, 42 bases in frame from base 1. The table lists this clone with a count of one. It has no known antigen specificity. No base quality values were provided; no much bigger clone lies one nucleotide off. This clonotype originated in a man between 18 and 29 years old in good health. The sequencing input was naive CD4+ T cells sorted from blood. The cell subset or site tag for this specimen amounts to: CD45RA+ positively selected. The sequence is built from TRBV5-4 and TRBJ1-6, with TRBD1 perhaps the D gene, on 5 matching bases. The nucleotides are TGTGCCAGCAGCTTGTCAGGGCGTAATTCACCCCTCCACTTT. Its protein is CASSLSGRNSPLHF.